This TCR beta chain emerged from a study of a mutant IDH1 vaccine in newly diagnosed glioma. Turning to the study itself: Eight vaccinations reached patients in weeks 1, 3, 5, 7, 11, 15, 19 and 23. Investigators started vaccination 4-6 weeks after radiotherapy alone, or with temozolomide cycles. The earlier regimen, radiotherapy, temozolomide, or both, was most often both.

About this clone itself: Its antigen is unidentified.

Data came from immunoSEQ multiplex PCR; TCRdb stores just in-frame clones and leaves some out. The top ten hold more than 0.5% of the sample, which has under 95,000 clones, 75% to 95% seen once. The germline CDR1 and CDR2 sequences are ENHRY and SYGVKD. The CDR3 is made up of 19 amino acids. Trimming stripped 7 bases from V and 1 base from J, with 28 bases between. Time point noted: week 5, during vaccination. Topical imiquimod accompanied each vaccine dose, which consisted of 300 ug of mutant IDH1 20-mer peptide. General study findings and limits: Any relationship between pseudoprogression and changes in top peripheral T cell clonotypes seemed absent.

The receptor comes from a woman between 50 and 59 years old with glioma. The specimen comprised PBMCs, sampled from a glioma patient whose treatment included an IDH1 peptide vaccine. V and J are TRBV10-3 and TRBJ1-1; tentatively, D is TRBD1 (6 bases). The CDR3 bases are TGTGCCATCAAGGGAGCAGGCCGGACAGCCACACTCACGAACACTGAAGCTTTCTTT. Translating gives CAIKGAGRTATLTNTEAFF.